This entry lists 28 T cell receptor beta chains sequenced from one sample in a study of human CD8 memory T cell subsets. UMI-labeled 5' RACE was the method by which TCR beta libraries were made. Reprocessing the 5' RACE reads, TCRdb reports a single entry for every CDR3 protein and omits DNA. Recorded for this sample: 10,000 to 15,000 distinct CDR3 sequences. What was sequenced was CD8+ T cells from PBMCs. These TCRs come from a human donor in good health.

The chain is built from TRBV28 and TRBJ1-5; TCRdb's D gene call, TRBD1, goes unchecked for lack of DNA. The CDR3 loop spans 15 amino acids. CDR1 is MDHEN and CDR2 is SYDVKM in the germline V gene. The CDR3 is CATSQGDGGNQPQHF.

J is TRBJ2-1 and V is TRBV10-3; TCRdb outputs TRBD1, but without DNA this stays unchecked. The CDR3 spans 17 residues. Germline V gene lookup returns CDR1 ENHRY and CDR2 SYGVKD. The CDR3: CAISSHEGGKAYNEQFF.

This clonotype is medium-sized (0.01 to 0.1%) by frequency. This sequence joins TRBV24-1 and TRBJ2-3; TCRdb selects TRBD1, and the lack of DNA leaves this call unchecked. This CDR3 is 14 amino acids long. Germline assignment: CDR1 KGHDR and CDR2 SFDVKD. The CDR3 sequence: CATSAGTGTDTQYF.

This clonotype is called large (0.1 to 1%) based on its frequency. This rearrangement joins TRBV23-1 to TRBJ2-7; the TRBD1 assignment by TCRdb is unverifiable without DNA. TRBV23-1 counts as an open reading frame of uncertain function. The CDR3 runs 15 residues. The CDR3 is CASTDAPGHLYEQYF.

Its frequency marks this clonotype as medium-sized. The V and J genes are TRBV24-1 and TRBJ2-1; no DNA is available, so the TRBD2 call from TCRdb remains unchecked. The CDR3 extends over 16 amino acids. Germline V gene sequence: CDR1 KGHDR, CDR2 SFDVKD. The CDR3 spells CATSDLNSPPYNEQFF.

Its frequency marks this clonotype as medium-sized. The chain uses TRBV5-6 and TRBJ2-1; TCRdb names TRBD2, which stays unverified in the absence of DNA. CDR1 and CDR2 (germline): SGHDT, YYEEEE. The CDR3 length is 15 residues. The CDR3: CASRIGTSGHNEQFF.

The chain combines TRBV4-2 with TRBJ2-1; absent DNA, TCRdb's TRBD2 call cannot be checked. CDR1 is LGHNA, CDR2 YNFKEQ, per germline. This CDR3 has 16 amino acids. The CDR3: CASSHDGTSGSWEQFF.

The V call is TRBV20-1, the J call TRBJ1-1. This CDR3 has 13 amino acids. CDR1 and CDR2 from the germline V gene are DFQATT and SNEGSKA (reference sequence). CDR3 in amino acids: CSARAVLNTEAFF.

This chain connects TRBV5-1 to TRBJ2-7. The CDR3 extends over 12 amino acids. The germline CDR1 and CDR2 sequences are SGHRS and YFSETQ. The CDR3: CASSLDRVEQYF.

The chain combines TRBV4-1 with TRBJ2-1; the TRBD1 assignment by TCRdb is unverifiable without DNA. The length of the CDR3 is 15 residues. Germline V gene sequence: CDR1 MGHRA, CDR2 YSYEKL. CDR3 amino acids: CASSHTGGAAGEQFF.

This clonotype shows up as large by frequency. The chain employs TRBV29-1 and TRBJ2-1; the D gene TCRdb calls, TRBD2, cannot be checked with no DNA. The germline V gene encodes CDR1 SQVTM and CDR2 ANQGSEA. The CDR3 contains 12 residues. The CDR3 loop is CSVVTSEDEQFF.

The chain combines TRBV4-3 with TRBJ2-7; TCRdb's D gene call, TRBD1, goes unchecked for lack of DNA. This CDR3 is 15 amino acids long. CDR1 is LGHNA, CDR2 YSLEER, per germline. CDR3 loop: CASSQDARGEDEQYF.

Its frequency marks this clonotype as medium-sized. The CDR3 region is CASSPKDRGNEQFF. The V call is TRBV7-8, the J call TRBJ2-1; the TCRdb call, TRBD1, lacks DNA for checking. This CDR3 spans 14 amino acids. The germline gives CDR1 SGHVS, CDR2 FQNEAQ.

This chain uses TRBV2 with TRBJ2-3; the TCRdb D gene call, TRBD1, has no DNA to confirm it. This CDR3 spans 16 amino acids. CDR1 is SNHLY, CDR2 FYNNEI, per germline. CDR3 in amino acids: CASSEGYGGQRGTQYF.

V usage is TRBV7-2 and J usage is TRBJ2-7; TCRdb selects TRBD1, and the lack of DNA leaves this call unchecked. CDR3 length: 16 residues. Germline V gene sequence: CDR1 SGHTA, CDR2 FQGNSA. The CDR3: CASSLQTWGVRNEQYF.

This rearrangement joins TRBV7-2 to TRBJ2-7; TCRdb's assignment of TRBD2 cannot be checked, as there is no DNA. This CDR3 comprises 15 residues. Per germline, CDR1 SGHTA and CDR2 FQGNSA. CDR3 amino acids: CASSRTSGRLDEQYF.

The rearrangement links TRBV28 to TRBJ2-7; TCRdb selects TRBD2, and the lack of DNA leaves this call unchecked. Germline CDR1 is MDHEN and CDR2 is SYDVKM. The CDR3 spans 14 residues. This CDR3 is CASRTILAFAVQYF.

The gene calls are TRBV6-5 and TRBJ2-5; TCRdb's D call, TRBD2, is unchecked because there is no DNA. This CDR3 is built from 15 residues. Germline V CDR1 and CDR2: MNHEY, SVGAGI. CDR3 protein: CASSLTGDYRETQYF.

This chain joins TRBV14 and TRBJ2-5; TCRdb designates TRBD1, a call that cannot be tested without DNA. The CDR3 is 16 amino acids. The V gene's germline CDR1 is SGHDN and CDR2 FVKESK. CDR3 in amino acids: CASSQDWGTEQETQYF.

V is TRBV19 and J is TRBJ2-1. CDR3 size: 12 residues. Germline V gives CDR1 LNHDA, CDR2 SQIVND (reference sequence). This CDR3 is CASSTGYNEQFF.

The V gene is TRBV29-1, the J gene TRBJ2-7; the TCRdb D gene call, TRBD1, has no DNA to confirm it. The length of the CDR3 is 15 residues. Germline CDR1 and CDR2: SQVTM and ANQGSEA. CDR3 sequence: CSVFHTTGLLYEQYF.

The V call is TRBV7-3, the J call TRBJ2-7; there is no DNA to check the TCRdb D call of TRBD1. The germline gives CDR1 SGHTA, CDR2 FQGTGA. This CDR3 contains 15 residues. The CDR3 is CASSFSGLGNYEQYF.

Measured by frequency, this clonotype is medium-sized. This rearrangement joins TRBV29-1 to TRBJ2-3; the D call of TRBD2 rests on TCRdb alone, since no DNA is present to check it. Germline CDR1 reads SQVTM; CDR2 reads ANQGSEA. CDR3 length equals 15 residues. The CDR3 here is CSVDGLAGVTDTQYF.

The rearrangement joins TRBV4-3 to TRBJ2-7. Germline V gene data show CDR1 as LGHNA and CDR2 as YSLEER. The CDR3 loop spans 15 amino acids. Here the CDR3 reads CASSQDTNRVYEQYF.

The chain uses TRBV28 and TRBJ2-7. Per the germline V gene, CDR1 is MDHEN and CDR2 is SYDVKM. CDR3 length: 13 residues. CDR3 amino acids: CASSLGIRYEQYF.

V gene TRBV7-9 combines with J gene TRBJ1-4; there is no DNA to check the TCRdb D call of TRBD1. CDR3 size: 12 residues. Germline V gene data show CDR1 as SEHNR and CDR2 as FQNEAQ (reference sequence). CDR3 in amino acids: CASSRAPEKLFF.

The rearrangement links TRBV7-2 to TRBJ2-1; no DNA is available, so the TRBD1 call from TCRdb remains unchecked. The germline CDR1 and CDR2 sequences are SGHTA and FQGNSA. CDR3 size: 14 residues. CDR3 loop: CASSLPQGANEQFF. Full variable domain (outside the CDR3, taken from reference TRBV7-2 and TRBJ2-1): GAGVSQSPSNKVTEKGKDVELRCDPISGHTALYWYRQSLGQGLEFLIYFQGNSAPDKSGLPSDRFSAERTGGSVSTLTIQRTQQEDSAVYLCASSLPQGANEQFFGPGTRLTVL.

The chain combines TRBV30 with TRBJ2-7. Germline loops: CDR1 GTSNPN, CDR2 SVGIG (reference sequence). The CDR3 sequence is 12 residues long. CDR3 loop: CAWGVSSYEQYF.